A selection of T cell receptor beta chains follows, all from one sample in a study of T cell repertoires in cytomegalovirus infection. TCRdb ran MiXCR on the reads and lists one entry per CDR3 protein. Of roughly 300,000 distinct CDR3 sequences listed, 9% to 9.5% are singletons. Sequenced input: PBMCs. The receptors originated from a human donor in good health (CMV status not recorded). Some clones in this sample may be carry-over from other donors' samples. The CDR3 runs from the conserved cysteine through the conserved F or W. Fields, in order: clone size, V gene, CDR3 length, J gene, D gene, CDR3 protein, CDR3 DNA. D genes are given only for firm matches. Clone size is shown for a subset of rows, as once, few, many or a class of expanded clone.

NA,TRBV29-1,12,TRBJ2-7,TRBD1,CSGRQGIGEQYF,TGCAGCGGGCGACAGGGAATCGGCGAGCAGTACTTC
many,TRBV7-2,16,TRBJ2-3,NA,CASSLGGGPRGDTQYF,TGTGCCAGCAGCTTAGGGGGCGGCCCACGGGGAGATACGCAGTATTTT
many,TRBV12-3/TRBV12-4,19,TRBJ2-5,TRBD2,CASSLAGLAGGLYQETQYF,TGTGCCAGCAGTTTAGCGGGACTAGCGGGGGGATTGTACCAAGAGACCCAGTACTTC
NA,TRBV29-1,13,TRBJ2-7,NA,CSVETRSSYEQYF,TGCAGCGTTGAAACAAGGAGCTCCTACGAGCAGTACTTC
few,TRBV9,14,TRBJ1-3,NA,CASSVGSWLNTIYF,TGTGCCAGCAGCGTAGGGTCGTGGCTAAACACCATATATTTT
once,TRBV6-5,13,TRBJ1-1,NA,CASTRGENTKAFF,TGTGCCAGCACCCGCGGCGAGAACACTAAAGCTTTCTTT
many,TRBV6-1,15,TRBJ2-3,TRBD2,CASSLLAEVTDTQYF,TGTGCCAGCAGTTTACTAGCGGAGGTCACAGATACGCAGTATTTT
NA,TRBV7-8,16,TRBJ2-2,NA,CASSPQRVPNTGELFF,TGTGCCAGCAGCCCCCAACGGGTCCCGAACACCGGGGAGCTGTTTTTT
NA,TRBV7-2,16,TRBJ2-1,NA,CASNQGGTQGHNEQFF,TGTGCCAGCAACCAGGGGGGAACGCAAGGTCACAATGAGCAGTTCTTC
NA,TRBV19,16,TRBJ1-6,NA,CASSITQGLADSPLHF,TGTGCCAGTAGTATAACCCAGGGGCTTGCGGATTCACCCCTCCACTTT
few,TRBV24-1,15,TRBJ1-5,NA,CATSGPPEANQPQHF,TGTGCCACCAGTGGTCCTCCGGAAGCCAATCAGCCCCAGCATTTT
NA,TRBV19,16,TRBJ2-3,TRBD2,CASSSGTSARTDTQYF,TGTGCCAGTAGTTCCGGGACTAGCGCCCGCACAGATACGCAGTATTTT
many,TRBV28,17,TRBJ2-6,TRBD2,CASSPTSGSTGANVLTF,TGTGCCAGCAGTCCCACTAGCGGGAGTACCGGGGCCAACGTCCTGACTTTC
many,TRBV11-2,14,TRBJ2-1,NA,CASGMWGRTNEQFF,TGTGCCAGCGGGATGTGGGGGCGTACCAATGAGCAGTTCTTC
NA,TRBV7-6,15,TRBJ2-5,TRBD1,CASSLGQGPQETQYF,TGTGCCAGCAGCTTAGGACAGGGCCCTCAAGAGACCCAGTACTTC
many,TRBV27,12,TRBJ1-2,NA,CASSLSGGSYTF,TGTGCCAGCAGTTTGTCCGGCGGGAGCTACACCTTC
once,TRBV12-5,15,TRBJ2-3,NA,CASGLTLTSTDTQYF,TGTGCTAGTGGTTTGACCCTGACAAGCACAGATACGCAGTATTTT
NA,TRBV15,15,TRBJ1-5,NA,CATSREVRDLQPRHF,TGTGCCACCAGCAGAGAAGTTCGGGACCTTCAGCCCCGGCATTTT
few,TRBV10-3,15,TRBJ2-1,NA,CAISDVGSSYNEQFF,TGTGCCATCAGCGACGTGGGGAGCTCCTACAATGAGCAGTTCTTC
few,TRBV7-2,13,TRBJ2-5,NA,CASSSYSSETQYF,TGTGCCAGCAGCTCCTACAGCTCAGAGACCCAGTACTTC
many,TRBV28,13,TRBJ1-5,NA,CASSLSGHQPQHF,TGTGCCAGCAGTTTATCTGGACATCAGCCCCAGCATTTT
few,TRBV7-9,14,TRBJ2-7,TRBD1,CASSSGQNPYEQYF,TGTGCCAGCAGCTCGGGACAGAACCCATACGAGCAGTACTTC
many,TRBV7-8,16,TRBJ2-7,TRBD2,CASSSGTRLSSYEQYF,TGTGCCAGCAGCTCCGGGACTAGACTTAGCTCCTACGAGCAGTACTTC
NA,TRBV6-5,14,TRBJ1-5,NA,CASSTSGWDQPQHF,TGTGCCAGCAGTACCTCAGGGTGGGATCAGCCCCAGCATTTT
many,TRBV4-1,17,TRBJ2-1,NA,CASSQDGGSSSYNEQFF,TGCGCCAGCAGCCAAGACGGTGGATCCAGCTCCTACAATGAGCAGTTCTTC
many,TRBV7-8,13,TRBJ1-2,NA,CASSRDINYGYTF,TGTGCCAGCAGCCGTGACATTAACTATGGCTACACCTTC
few,TRBV6-2/TRBV6-3,15,TRBJ2-7,TRBD1,CASSYSLQGVYEQYF,TGTGCCAGCAGTTACTCGTTACAGGGGGTGTACGAGCAGTACTTC
many,TRBV6-4,15,TRBJ1-1,TRBD1,CASRPDRGLNTEAFF,TGTGCCAGCAGACCGGACAGGGGATTGAACACTGAAGCTTTCTTT
NA,TRBV28,11,TRBJ1-1,NA,CASLDLLGAFF,TGTGCCAGCCTGGACCTCCTCGGGGCTTTCTTT
NA,TRBV10-3,20,TRBJ1-5,TRBD1,CAISELLKSPGQGASQPQHF,TGTGCCATCAGTGAGTTACTCAAATCTCCAGGACAGGGGGCAAGTCAGCCCCAGCATTTT
many,TRBV20-1,13,TRBJ2-3,TRBD2,CSPLAASTDTQYF,TGCAGTCCTCTAGCGGCTAGCACAGATACGCAGTATTTT
many,TRBV5-4,16,TRBJ1-1,NA,CASSLDREIVYRRAFF,TGTGCCAGCAGCTTGGACCGGGAGATCGTCTACCGGCGTGCTTTCTTT
many,TRBV7-2,14,TRBJ1-1,NA,CASSLAAGVGEAFF,TGTGCCAGCAGCTTAGCGGCCGGGGTGGGTGAAGCTTTCTTT
NA,TRBV7-9,15,TRBJ2-2,NA,CASSRGGPNTGELFF,TGTGCCAGCAGCCGGGGAGGACCGAACACCGGGGAGCTGTTTTTT